This T cell receptor beta chain emerged from a study of radiotherapy plus CTLA-4 blockade in lung cancer. Across the study: Roughly 17% of patients responded objectively, and roughly 30% achieved disease control. Study-level findings and limits: Increased serum interferon-beta after radiation also reportedly predicted response strongly. An expansion of tumor-derived TCR clones occurred in blood after radiotherapy plus ipilimumab.

Focal radiation and CTLA-4 blockade (ipilimumab) were tested in chemo-refractory metastatic non-small-cell lung cancer patients. Note on this clone: Its antigen is unknown.

Profiling relied on immunoSEQ multiplex PCR, and the TCRdb table lists in-frame clones only, not all of them. The table has 80,000 to 100,000 clones, around four fifths seen once. The CDR3 extends over 15 amino acids. V shed 5 bases, J shed 3 bases, and the junction held 4 bases outside the gene matches. Germline V gene lookup returns CDR1 MNHEY and CDR2 SMNVEV (reference sequence). Source: peripheral blood, taken from a patient treated with radiotherapy plus ipilimumab. This sequence joins TRBV27 and TRBJ2-7; 13 bases agree with TRBD2. The sequence was collected from a human donor with non-small cell lung cancer who had a partial response to radiotherapy plus ipilimumab. CDR3 in amino acids: CASSPGTSGNYEQYF. The CDR3 DNA reads as TGTGCCAGCAGTCCCGGGACTAGCGGGAACTACGAGCAGTACTTC.